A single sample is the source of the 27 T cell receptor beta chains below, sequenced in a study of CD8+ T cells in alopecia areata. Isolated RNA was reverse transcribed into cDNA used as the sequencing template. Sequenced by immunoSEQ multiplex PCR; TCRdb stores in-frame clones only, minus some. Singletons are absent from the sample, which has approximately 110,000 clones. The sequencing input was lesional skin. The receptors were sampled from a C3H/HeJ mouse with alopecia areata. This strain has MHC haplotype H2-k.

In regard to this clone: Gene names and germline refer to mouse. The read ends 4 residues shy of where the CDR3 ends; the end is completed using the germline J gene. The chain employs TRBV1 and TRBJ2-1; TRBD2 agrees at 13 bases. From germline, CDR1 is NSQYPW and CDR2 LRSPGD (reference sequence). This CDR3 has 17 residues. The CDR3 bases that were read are TGCACCTGCAGTGCAGCCGGGACTGGGGGGGTCGGAGCT. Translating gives CTCSAAGTGGVGA. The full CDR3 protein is CTCSAAGTGGVGAEQFF.

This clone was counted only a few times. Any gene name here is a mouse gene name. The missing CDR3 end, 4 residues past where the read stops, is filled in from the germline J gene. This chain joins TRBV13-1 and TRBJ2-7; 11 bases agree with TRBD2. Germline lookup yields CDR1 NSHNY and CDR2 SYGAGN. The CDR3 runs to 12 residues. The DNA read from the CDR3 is TGTGCCAGCGGGACTGGGGGTTAT. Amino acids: CASGTGGY. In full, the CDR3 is CASGTGGYEQYF.

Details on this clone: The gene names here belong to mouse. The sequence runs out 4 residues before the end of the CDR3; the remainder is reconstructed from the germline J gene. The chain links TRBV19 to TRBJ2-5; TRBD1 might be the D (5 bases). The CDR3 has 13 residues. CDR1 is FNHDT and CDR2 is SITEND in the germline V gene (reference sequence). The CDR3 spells CASSIRQGDTQYF. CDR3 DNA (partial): TGTGCCAGCAGTATACGGCAGGGAGAC.

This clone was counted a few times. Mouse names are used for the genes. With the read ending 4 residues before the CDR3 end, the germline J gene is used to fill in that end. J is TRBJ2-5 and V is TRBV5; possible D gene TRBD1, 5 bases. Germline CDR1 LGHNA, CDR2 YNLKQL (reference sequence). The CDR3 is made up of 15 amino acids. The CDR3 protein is CASSQERQRGDTQYF. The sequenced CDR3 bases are TGTGCCAGCAGCCAAGAAAGGCAAAGGGGAGAC.

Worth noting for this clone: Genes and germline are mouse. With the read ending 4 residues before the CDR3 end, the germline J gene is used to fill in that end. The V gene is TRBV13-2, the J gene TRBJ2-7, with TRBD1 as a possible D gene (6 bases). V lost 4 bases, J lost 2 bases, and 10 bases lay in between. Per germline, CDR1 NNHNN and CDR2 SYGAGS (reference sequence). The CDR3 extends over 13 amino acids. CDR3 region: CASGPGQTYEQYF. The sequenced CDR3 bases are TGTGCCAGCGGTCCGGGACAAACCTAT.

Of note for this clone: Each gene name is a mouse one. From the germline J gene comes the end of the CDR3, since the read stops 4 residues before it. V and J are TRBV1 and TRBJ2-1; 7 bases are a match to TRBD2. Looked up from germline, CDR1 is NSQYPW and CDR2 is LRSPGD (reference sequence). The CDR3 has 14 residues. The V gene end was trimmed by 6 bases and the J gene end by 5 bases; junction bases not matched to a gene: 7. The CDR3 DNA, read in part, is TGCACCTGCAGAGATGGGGGGTATCATGCT. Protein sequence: CTCRDGGYHA. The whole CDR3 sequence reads CTCRDGGYHAEQFF.

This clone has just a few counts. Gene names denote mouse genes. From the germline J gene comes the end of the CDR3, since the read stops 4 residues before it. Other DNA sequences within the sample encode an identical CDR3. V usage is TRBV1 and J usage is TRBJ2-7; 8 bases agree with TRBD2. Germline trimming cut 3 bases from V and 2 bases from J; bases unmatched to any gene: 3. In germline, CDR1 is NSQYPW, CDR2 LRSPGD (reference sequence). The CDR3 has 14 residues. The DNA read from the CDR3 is TGCACCTGCAGTGCCGACTGGGGTACCTAT. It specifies CTCSADWGTY. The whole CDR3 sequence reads CTCSADWGTYEQYF.

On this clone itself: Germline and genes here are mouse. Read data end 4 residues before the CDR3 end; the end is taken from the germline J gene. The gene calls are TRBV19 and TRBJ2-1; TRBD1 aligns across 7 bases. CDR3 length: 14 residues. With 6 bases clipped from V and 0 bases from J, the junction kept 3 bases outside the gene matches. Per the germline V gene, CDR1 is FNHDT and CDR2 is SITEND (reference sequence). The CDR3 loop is CASTGTDNYAEQFF. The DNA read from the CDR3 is TGTGCCAGCACAGGGACAGATAACTATGCT.

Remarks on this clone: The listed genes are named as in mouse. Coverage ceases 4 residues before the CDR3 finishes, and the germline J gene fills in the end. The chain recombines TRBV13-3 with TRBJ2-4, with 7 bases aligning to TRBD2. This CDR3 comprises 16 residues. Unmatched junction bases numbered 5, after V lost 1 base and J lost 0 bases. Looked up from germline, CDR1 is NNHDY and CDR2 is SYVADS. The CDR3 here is CASSDWGDSSQNTLYF. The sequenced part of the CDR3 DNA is TGTGCCAGCAGTGATTGGGGGGACTCTAGTCAAAAC. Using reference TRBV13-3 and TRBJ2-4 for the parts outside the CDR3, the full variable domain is EAAVTQSPRSKVAVTGGKVTLSCHQTNNHDYMYWYRQDTGHGLRLIHYSYVADSTEKGDIPDGYKASRPSQENFSLILELASLSQTAVYFCASSDWGDSSQNTLYFGAGTRLSVL.

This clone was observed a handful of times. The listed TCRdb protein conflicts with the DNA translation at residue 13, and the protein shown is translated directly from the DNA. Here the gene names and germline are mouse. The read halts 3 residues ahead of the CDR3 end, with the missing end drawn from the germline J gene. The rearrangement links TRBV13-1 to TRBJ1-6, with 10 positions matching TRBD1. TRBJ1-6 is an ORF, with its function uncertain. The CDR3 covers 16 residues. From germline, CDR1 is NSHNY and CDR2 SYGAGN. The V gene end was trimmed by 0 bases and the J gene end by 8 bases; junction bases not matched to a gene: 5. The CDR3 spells CASSDEDRGRDSPLYF. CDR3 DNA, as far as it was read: TGTGCCAGCAGTGATGAGGACAGGGGGAGAGATTCGCCC.

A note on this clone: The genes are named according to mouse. Incomplete CDR3 DNA: TGTGCCAGCAGTGATGAGGGGACTGGGCACTAT. Its protein product is CASSDEGTGHY. The CDR3 in its entirety is CASSDEGTGHYEQYF. The chain recombines TRBV13-3 with TRBJ2-7, with 9 positions matching TRBD2. The CDR3 end is not reached by the read, which stops 4 residues before it; the germline J gene fills it in. V trimming: 0 bases; J trimming: 3 bases; junction bases outside the gene matches: 4. Germline V gene data show CDR1 as NNHDY and CDR2 as SYVADS. The CDR3 is 15 residues long.

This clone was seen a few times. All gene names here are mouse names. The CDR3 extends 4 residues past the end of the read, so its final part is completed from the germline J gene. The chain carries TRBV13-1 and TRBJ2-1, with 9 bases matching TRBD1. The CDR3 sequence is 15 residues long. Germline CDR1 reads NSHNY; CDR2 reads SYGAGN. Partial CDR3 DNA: TGTGCCAGCAGTGGCTCGGGACAGGGAGACGCT. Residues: CASSGSGQGDA. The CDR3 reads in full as CASSGSGQGDAEQFF.

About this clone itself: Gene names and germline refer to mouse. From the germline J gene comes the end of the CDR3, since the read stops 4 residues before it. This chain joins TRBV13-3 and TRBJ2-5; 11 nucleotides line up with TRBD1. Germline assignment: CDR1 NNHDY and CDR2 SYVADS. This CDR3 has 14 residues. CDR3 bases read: TGTGCCAGCAGTCTGGACAGGGGGCTTGAC. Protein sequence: CASSLDRGLD. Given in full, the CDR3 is CASSLDRGLDTQYF.

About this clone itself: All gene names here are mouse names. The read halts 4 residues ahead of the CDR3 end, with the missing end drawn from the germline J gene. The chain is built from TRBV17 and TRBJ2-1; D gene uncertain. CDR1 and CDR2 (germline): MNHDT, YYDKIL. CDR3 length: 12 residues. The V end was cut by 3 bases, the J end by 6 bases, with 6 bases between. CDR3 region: CASSRKGAEQFF. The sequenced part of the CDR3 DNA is TGTGCTAGCAGTAGGAAGGGTGCT.

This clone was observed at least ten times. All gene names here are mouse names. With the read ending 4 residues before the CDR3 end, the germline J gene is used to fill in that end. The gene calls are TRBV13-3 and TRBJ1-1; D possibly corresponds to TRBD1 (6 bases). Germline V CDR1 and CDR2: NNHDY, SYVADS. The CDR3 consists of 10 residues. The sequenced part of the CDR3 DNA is TGTGCCTCGGGAGGGGGA. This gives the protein CASGGG. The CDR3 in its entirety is CASGGGEVFF.

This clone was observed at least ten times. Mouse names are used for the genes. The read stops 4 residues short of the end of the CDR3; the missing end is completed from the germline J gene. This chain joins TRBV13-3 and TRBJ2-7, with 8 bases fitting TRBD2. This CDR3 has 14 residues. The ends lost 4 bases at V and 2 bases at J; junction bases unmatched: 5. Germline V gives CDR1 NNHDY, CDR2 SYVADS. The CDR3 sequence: CASSPWGATYEQYF. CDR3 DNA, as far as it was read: TGTGCCAGCAGTCCCTGGGGGGCTACCTAT.

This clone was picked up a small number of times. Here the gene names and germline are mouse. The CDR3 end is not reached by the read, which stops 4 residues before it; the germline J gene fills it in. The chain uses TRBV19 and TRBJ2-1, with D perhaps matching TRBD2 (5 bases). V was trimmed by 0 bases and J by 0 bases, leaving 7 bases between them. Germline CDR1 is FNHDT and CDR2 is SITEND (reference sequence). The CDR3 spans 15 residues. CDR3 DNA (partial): TGTGCCAGCAGTATAGCTGGGTTTAACTATGCT. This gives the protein CASSIAGFNYA. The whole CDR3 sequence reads CASSIAGFNYAEQFF.

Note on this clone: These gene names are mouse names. The covered CDR3 bases are TGTGCTAGCAGTAGCTCAGGGGGCAGGGAC. Amino acids: CASSSSGGRD. From start to end, the CDR3 is CASSSSGGRDTQYF. The genes are TRBV17 and TRBJ2-5; 8 bases are shared with TRBD1. The sequenced fragment ends 4 residues before the CDR3 boundary, so the rest is inferred from the germline J gene. Germline V gene data show CDR1 as MNHDT and CDR2 as YYDKIL. CDR3 length: 14 amino acids.

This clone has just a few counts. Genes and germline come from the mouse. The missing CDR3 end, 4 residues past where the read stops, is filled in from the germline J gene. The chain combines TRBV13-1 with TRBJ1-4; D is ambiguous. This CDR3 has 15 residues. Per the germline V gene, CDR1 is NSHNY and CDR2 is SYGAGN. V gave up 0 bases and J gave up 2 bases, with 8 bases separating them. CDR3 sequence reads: CASSDARISNERLFF. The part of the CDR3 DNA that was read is TGTGCCAGCAGTGATGCCAGAATATCCAACGAA.

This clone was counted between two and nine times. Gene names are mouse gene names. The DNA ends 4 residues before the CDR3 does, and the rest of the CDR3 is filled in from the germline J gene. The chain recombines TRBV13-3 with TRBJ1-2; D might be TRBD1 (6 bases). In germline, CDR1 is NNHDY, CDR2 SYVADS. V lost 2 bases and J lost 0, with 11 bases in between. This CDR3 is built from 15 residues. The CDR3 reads CASSDRDTSNSDYTF. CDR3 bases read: TGTGCCAGCAGTGACCGGGACACTTCAAACTCC.

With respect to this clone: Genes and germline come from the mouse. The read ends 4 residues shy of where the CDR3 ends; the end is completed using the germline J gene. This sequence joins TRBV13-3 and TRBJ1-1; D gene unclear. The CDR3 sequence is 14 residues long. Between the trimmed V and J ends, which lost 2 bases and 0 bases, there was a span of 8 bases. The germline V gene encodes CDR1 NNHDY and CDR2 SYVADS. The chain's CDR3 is CASSEISQNTEVFF. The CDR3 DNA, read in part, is TGTGCCAGCAGTGAAATTTCGCAGAACACA.

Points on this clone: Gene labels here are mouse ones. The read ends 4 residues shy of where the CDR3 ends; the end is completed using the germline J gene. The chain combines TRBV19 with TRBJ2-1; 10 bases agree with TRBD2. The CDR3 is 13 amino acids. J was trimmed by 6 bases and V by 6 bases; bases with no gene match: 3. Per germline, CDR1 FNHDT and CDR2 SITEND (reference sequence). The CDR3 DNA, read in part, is TGTGCCAGCATGACTGGGGGGTCTGCT. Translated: CASMTGGSA. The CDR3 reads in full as CASMTGGSAEQFF.

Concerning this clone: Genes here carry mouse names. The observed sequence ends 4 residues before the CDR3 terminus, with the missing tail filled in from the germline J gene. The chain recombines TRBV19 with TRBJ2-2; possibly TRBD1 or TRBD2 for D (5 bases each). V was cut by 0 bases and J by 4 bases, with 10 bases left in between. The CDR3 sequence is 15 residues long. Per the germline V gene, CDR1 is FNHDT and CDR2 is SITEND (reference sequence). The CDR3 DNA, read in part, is TGTGCCAGCAGTATAGGGGGCGTGGGCACCGGG. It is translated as CASSIGGVGTG. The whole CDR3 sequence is CASSIGGVGTGQLYF.

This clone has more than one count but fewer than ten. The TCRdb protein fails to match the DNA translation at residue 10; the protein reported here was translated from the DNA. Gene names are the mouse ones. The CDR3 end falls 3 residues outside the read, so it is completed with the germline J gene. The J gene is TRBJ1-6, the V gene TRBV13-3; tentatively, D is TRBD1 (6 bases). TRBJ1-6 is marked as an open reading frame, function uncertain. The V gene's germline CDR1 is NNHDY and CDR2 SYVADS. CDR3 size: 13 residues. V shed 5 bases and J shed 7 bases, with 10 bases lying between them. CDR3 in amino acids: CASRKRGNSPLYF. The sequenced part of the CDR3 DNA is TGTGCCAGCAGGAAAAGGGGGAATTCGCCC.

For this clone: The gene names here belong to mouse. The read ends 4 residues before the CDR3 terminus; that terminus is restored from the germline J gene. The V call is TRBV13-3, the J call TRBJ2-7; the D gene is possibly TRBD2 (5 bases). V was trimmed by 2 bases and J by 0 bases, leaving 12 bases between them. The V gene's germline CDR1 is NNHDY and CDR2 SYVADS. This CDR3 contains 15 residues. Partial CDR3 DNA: TGTGCCAGCAGTGACGCTGGGTCTAGCTCCTAT. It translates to CASSDAGSSSY. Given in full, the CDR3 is CASSDAGSSSYEQYF.

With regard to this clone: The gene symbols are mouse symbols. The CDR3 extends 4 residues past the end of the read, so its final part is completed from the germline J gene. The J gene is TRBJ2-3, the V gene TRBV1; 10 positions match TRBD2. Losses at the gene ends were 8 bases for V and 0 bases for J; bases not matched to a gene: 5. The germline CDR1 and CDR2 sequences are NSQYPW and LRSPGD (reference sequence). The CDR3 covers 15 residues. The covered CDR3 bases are TGCACCTGCTCCACTGGGGGGGGGAGTGCAGAA. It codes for CTCSTGGGSAE. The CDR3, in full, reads CTCSTGGGSAETLYF.

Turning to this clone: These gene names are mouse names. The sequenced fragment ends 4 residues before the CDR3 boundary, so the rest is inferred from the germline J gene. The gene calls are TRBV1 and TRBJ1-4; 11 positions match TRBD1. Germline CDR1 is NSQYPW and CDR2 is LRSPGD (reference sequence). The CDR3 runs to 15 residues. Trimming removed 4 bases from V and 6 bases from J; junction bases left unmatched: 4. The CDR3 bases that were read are TGCACCTGCAGTGGGACAGGGGGCGTGCACGAA. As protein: CTCSGTGGVHE. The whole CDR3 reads CTCSGTGGVHERLFF. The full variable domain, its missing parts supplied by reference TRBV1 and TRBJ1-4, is VTLLEQNPRWRLVPRGQAVNLRCILKNSQYPWMSWYQQDLQKQLQWLFTLRSPGDKEVKSLPGADYLATRVTDTELRLQVANMSQGRTLYCTCSGTGGVHERLFFGHGTKLSVL.